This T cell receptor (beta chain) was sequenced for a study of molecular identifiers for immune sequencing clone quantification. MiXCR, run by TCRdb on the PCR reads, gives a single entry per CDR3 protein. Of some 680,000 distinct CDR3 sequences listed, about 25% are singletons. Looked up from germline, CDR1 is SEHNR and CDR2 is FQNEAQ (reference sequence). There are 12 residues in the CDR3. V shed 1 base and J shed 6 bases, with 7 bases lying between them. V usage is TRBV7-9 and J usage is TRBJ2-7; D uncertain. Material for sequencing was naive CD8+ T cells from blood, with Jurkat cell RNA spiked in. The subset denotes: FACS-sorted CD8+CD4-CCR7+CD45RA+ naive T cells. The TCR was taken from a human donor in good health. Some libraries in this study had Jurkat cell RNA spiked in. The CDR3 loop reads CASSLDSGEQYF. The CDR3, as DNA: TGTGCCAGCAGCTTAGACAGTGGCGAGCAGTACTTC.